The 32 T cell receptor beta chains below all came from one sample that was sequenced in a study of T cells after yellow fever vaccination. MiXCR, run by TCRdb on the 5' RACE reads, gives a single entry per CDR3 protein. The data contain 300,000 to 450,000 distinct CDR3 sequences, 6.2% of them singletons. Sequenced here: PBMCs, sampled 5 days after the yellow fever booster vaccination. These receptor sequences come from a man younger than 45 who received the YFV17D yellow fever vaccine.

Only a few counts were recorded for this clonotype. CDR3 in amino acids: CASSPVTINSYGYTF. CDR3 coding DNA: TGTGCCAGCTCACCTGTAACGATTAACAGCTATGGCTACACCTTC. The chain is built from TRBV18 and TRBJ1-2; D gene uncertain. V lost 3 bases and J 4 bases, leaving 15 bases between the germline ends. Germline loops: CDR1 KGHSH, CDR2 LQKENI. This CDR3 comprises 15 residues.

This clonotype was picked up a small number of times. The chain has TRBV25-1 and TRBJ1-1; D remains ambiguous. Germline CDR1 and CDR2: MGHDK and SYGVNS. The CDR3 covers 13 residues. Trimming left V 6 bases short and J 6 bases short, with 14 bases between. The CDR3 bases are TGTGCCAGCAGCCAAAGTCCGGGGTCTGAAGCTTTCTTT. Amino acid sequence: CASSQSPGSEAFF.

This clonotype was recorded at least ten times. The chain is built from TRBV5-4 and TRBJ2-1, with D possibly being TRBD1 or TRBD2 (5 bases each). This CDR3 is built from 13 residues. Trimming shortened V by 2 bases and J by 7 bases, and 10 bases separated the two germline ends. Germline V lookup: CDR1 SGHNT, CDR2 YYREEE (reference sequence). This chain's CDR3 is CASSLAGGNEQFF. The CDR3, as DNA: TGTGCCAGCAGCTTAGCTGGGGGAAATGAGCAGTTCTTC. Looking up the rest from reference TRBV5-4 and TRBJ2-1 gives the full variable domain: ETGVTQSPTHLIKTRGQQVTLRCSSQSGHNTVSWYQQALGQGPQFIFQYYREEENGRGNFPPRFSGLQFPNYSSELNVNALELDDSALYLCASSLAGGNEQFFGPGTRLTVL.

CDR3 coding DNA: TGTGCCAGCACCACGTGGGCTAGCGGGGGGAGTACAGATACGCAGTATTTT. Its translation is CASTTWASGGSTDTQYF. The chain carries TRBV4-2 and TRBJ2-3; 11 bases are shared with TRBD2. The CDR3 spans 17 residues. After removal of 7 bases from V and 3 bases from J, the junction contained 12 bases not matched to a gene. The germline V gene has CDR1 LGHNA and CDR2 YNFKEQ.

The sample holds many counts of this clonotype. The chain carries TRBV9 and TRBJ2-1; 10 bases are a match to TRBD2. Trimming at V came to 3 bases and at J to 9 bases, leaving 9 bases not matched to a gene. The CDR3 covers 15 residues. CDR1 is SGDLS, CDR2 YYNGEE, per germline. The CDR3 DNA follows: TGTGCCAGCAGCGGTAGCGGGAGGCCCCATTTTGAGCAGTTCTTC. It yields the protein CASSGSGRPHFEQFF.

The chain links TRBV20-1 to TRBJ1-1, with D hard to call. The V and J ends lost 5 bases and 5 bases respectively, with 6 bases between them. Germline values: CDR1 DFQATT, CDR2 SNEGSKA (reference sequence). The CDR3 is 10 amino acids. Written as DNA, the CDR3 is TGCAGTGCTGGAAGGACTGAAGCTTTCTTT. It translates to CSAGRTEAFF.

This clonotype was counted at least ten times. The CDR3 bases are TGCAGTGCCTCAAGGACTAGCGGGATCTACGAGCAGTACTTC. Amino acid sequence: CSASRTSGIYEQYF. This chain links TRBV20-1 with TRBJ2-7, with 12 bases that match TRBD2. This CDR3 is built from 14 residues. CDR1 is DFQATT, CDR2 SNEGSKA, per germline (reference sequence). V was pared by 6 bases and J by 3 bases, with 6 bases of the junction left unmatched.

This clonotype has a single count. V usage is TRBV7-8 and J usage is TRBJ1-5; 9 nucleotides line up with TRBD1. Germline trimming cut 8 bases from V and 4 bases from J; bases unmatched to any gene: 15. CDR3 size: 17 residues. Germline V gene data show CDR1 as SGHVS and CDR2 as FQNEAQ. CDR3 sequence: CASLYPGTGFPNQPQHF. Here the CDR3 DNA reads TGTGCCAGCCTGTATCCCGGGACAGGGTTTCCTAATCAGCCCCAGCATTTT.

J is TRBJ2-1 and V is TRBV18; no reliable D call. CDR3 length equals 13 residues. In germline, CDR1 is KGHSH, CDR2 LQKENI. Trimming cost V 6 bases and J 8 bases, with 14 bases left between them. The CDR3 DNA sequence: TGTGCCAGCTCGGAGATTTTAACCCATGAGCAGTTCTTC. Protein product: CASSEILTHEQFF. Full variable domain (rest looked up from reference TRBV18 and TRBJ2-1): NAGVMQNPRHLVRRRGQEARLRCSPMKGHSHVYWYRQLPEEGLKFMVYLQKENIIDESGMPKERFSAEFPKEGPSILRIQQVVRGDSAAYFCASSEILTHEQFFGPGTRLTVL.

Only a few counts were recorded for this clonotype. This chain joins TRBV6-5 and TRBJ1-6; D unresolved. The CDR3 length is 15 residues. Trimming shortened V by 0 bases and J by 7 bases, and 10 bases separated the two germline ends. Germline values: CDR1 MNHEY, CDR2 SVGAGI. CDR3: CASSYSSRSNSPLHF. DNA of the CDR3: TGTGCCAGCAGTTACTCTTCTCGGAGCAATTCACCCCTCCACTTT.

This clonotype showed up just a few times. The J gene is TRBJ2-5, the V gene TRBV3-1, with 9 positions matching TRBD2. The V gene's germline CDR1 is LGHDT and CDR2 YNNKEL (reference sequence). CDR3 length: 17 amino acids. With V trimmed by 0 bases and J by 2 bases, 7 bases remained unmatched. Here the CDR3 reads CASSQDMASGAQETQYF. The CDR3 region has the DNA TGTGCCAGCAGCCAAGATATGGCTAGCGGGGCTCAAGAGACCCAGTACTTC.

This clonotype was observed at least ten times. V and J are TRBV7-2 and TRBJ2-3; tentatively, D is TRBD2 (5 bases). Trimming stripped 8 bases from V and 3 bases from J, with 9 bases between. Germline lookup yields CDR1 SGHTA and CDR2 FQGNSA. The length of the CDR3 is 12 residues. Written as DNA, the CDR3 is TGTGCCAGCGGCACGGGGACAGATACGCAGTATTTT. This translates into CASGTGTDTQYF.

This clonotype occurred a few times. CDR3 sequence reads: CASSQHGKERNEQFF. As DNA, the CDR3 is TGCGCCAGCAGCCAACACGGGAAAGAACGAAATGAGCAGTTCTTC. This chain joins TRBV10-1 and TRBJ2-1, with D tentatively TRBD2 (5 bases). There are 15 residues in the CDR3. V lost 6 bases to trimming and J lost 7 bases, with 19 bases between them. Germline-derived CDR1 and CDR2 are WNHNN and SYGVQD (reference sequence).

In this sample, this clonotype turned up a few times. The chain uses TRBV3-1 and TRBJ2-7, with D perhaps matching TRBD2 (5 bases). Germline-derived CDR1 and CDR2 are LGHDT and YNNKEL (reference sequence). V dropped 1 base and J dropped 2 bases, with 9 bases sitting between them. The CDR3 length is 14 residues. CDR3 coding DNA: TGTGCCAGCAGCCAAGTAGGACTTGCCTACGAGCAGTACTTC. Translating it yields CASSQVGLAYEQYF.

This clonotype was found many times. V usage is TRBV2 and J usage is TRBJ1-6; possibly TRBD1 for D (5 bases). CDR3 size: 14 residues. Looked up from germline, CDR1 is SNHLY and CDR2 is FYNNEI. Trimming removed 4 bases at V and 9 bases at J, with 13 bases between. DNA of the CDR3: TGTGCCAGCAGTGGACAGCCGGCCGGTTCACCCCTCCACTTT. Its translation: CASSGQPAGSPLHF.

This clonotype was detected many times. The genes are TRBV20-1 and TRBJ2-7, with TRBD2 matching 8 bases. V lost 2 bases and J lost 0; bases outside the gene matches: 3. Germline V gives CDR1 DFQATT, CDR2 SNEGSKA (reference sequence). The CDR3 totals 14 residues. Here the CDR3 reads CSARTAGVSYEQYF. In DNA, the CDR3 is TGCAGTGCTAGAACAGCGGGGGTCTCCTACGAGCAGTACTTC.

The CDR3: CASSQSVLGAGELFF. The CDR3 DNA follows: TGTGCCAGCAGCCAATCAGTACTTGGGGCCGGGGAGCTGTTTTTT. The V gene is TRBV3-1, the J gene TRBJ2-2; D not certain. This CDR3 has 15 amino acids. V was trimmed by 2 bases and J by 6 bases, leaving 13 bases between them. The germline V gene has CDR1 LGHDT and CDR2 YNNKEL (reference sequence).

This clonotype was counted a few times. This chain connects TRBV14 to TRBJ2-3; no reliable D call. V lost 4 bases and J 4 bases, leaving 15 bases between the germline ends. The CDR3 is 15 residues long. Germline V lookup: CDR1 SGHDN, CDR2 FVKESK. The CDR3 nucleotides are TGTGCCAGCAGCCCTTCCGATTTACGGGCAGATACGCAGTATTTT. This gives the protein CASSPSDLRADTQYF.

At least ten counts were recorded for this clonotype. The chain couples TRBV20-1 to TRBJ1-5; D unclear. The V end was cut by 7 bases, the J end by 2 bases, with 18 bases between. Germline-derived CDR1 and CDR2 are DFQATT and SNEGSKA (reference sequence). The CDR3 sequence is 15 residues long. The CDR3 DNA sequence: TGCAGTGTTAGCGAAGGGTATCAGCGCAATCAGCCCCAGCATTTT. It yields the protein CSVSEGYQRNQPQHF.

Many counts were recorded for this clonotype. The gene calls are TRBV10-2 and TRBJ2-7; D unclear. Trimming stripped 3 bases from V and 0 bases from J, with 9 bases between. Per the germline V gene, CDR1 is WSHSY and CDR2 is SAAADI. This CDR3 region has 14 residues. The DNA for the CDR3 is TGCGCCAGCAGTGACACGGAGAGCTCCTACGAGCAGTACTTC. Residues: CASSDTESSYEQYF.

The chain recombines TRBV10-3 with TRBJ2-7; the match to TRBD2 covers 7 bases. The CDR3 loop spans 15 amino acids. V lost 2 bases, J lost 3 bases, and 7 bases stayed unmatched. The germline CDR1 and CDR2 sequences are ENHRY and SYGVKD. CDR3 in amino acids: CAISETPSSGYEQYF. CDR3 DNA sequence: TGTGCCATCAGTGAGACCCCTTCTAGCGGCTACGAGCAGTACTTC.

The rearrangement uses TRBV10-3 and TRBJ1-1; D ambiguous. CDR1 ENHRY and CDR2 SYGVKD come from the germline V gene. Trimming took 3 bases from V and 0 from J, leaving 8 bases between them. The CDR3 contains 14 residues. This CDR3 is CAISDRQMNTEAFF. The CDR3 DNA sequence: TGTGCCATCAGTGATCGGCAGATGAACACTGAAGCTTTCTTT.

This clonotype was observed at least ten times. V and J are TRBV20-1 and TRBJ2-1, with a weak D call TRBD2 (6 bases). CDR1 is DFQATT and CDR2 is SNEGSKA in the germline V gene (reference sequence). The CDR3 extends over 9 amino acids. Trimming took 6 bases from V and 10 from J, leaving 7 bases between them. This chain's CDR3 is CSAGLEQFF. The CDR3 nucleotides read TGCAGTGCCGGACTAGAGCAGTTCTTC.

In its sample, this clonotype was seen a few times. The rearrangement uses TRBV5-1 and TRBJ2-1; D possibly corresponds to TRBD2 (6 bases). This CDR3 is 15 amino acids long. Between the trimmed V and J ends, which lost 0 bases and 3 bases, there was a span of 10 bases. Germline V gene sequence: CDR1 SGHRS, CDR2 YFSETQ. The CDR3 DNA follows: TGCGCCAGCAGCTTGGCCGGGAGTGTCTACAATGAGCAGTTCTTC. Protein product: CASSLAGSVYNEQFF. Filled out from reference TRBV5-1 and TRBJ2-1, the complete variable domain reads KAGVTQTPRYLIKTRGQQVTLSCSPISGHRSVSWYQQTPGQGLQFLFEYFSETQRNKGNFPGRFSGRQFSNSRSEMNVSTLELGDSALYLCASSLAGSVYNEQFFGPGTRLTVL.

This clonotype was observed many times. The rearrangement joins TRBV7-8 to TRBJ2-7, with D perhaps TRBD2 (6 bases). The CDR3 sequence is 13 residues long. Germline V gene lookup returns CDR1 SGHVS and CDR2 FQNEAQ. V was pared by 7 bases and J by 2 bases, with 12 bases between. CDR3 bases: TGTGCCAGCACCCGGGACTCTACCTACGAGCAGTACTTC. This sequence encodes CASTRDSTYEQYF.

This chain joins TRBV14 and TRBJ2-1; weak D call: TRBD1 (5 bases). With 0 bases removed from V and 15 bases from J, the gap between germline ends came to 15 bases. The CDR3 is 13 amino acids. Germline V gene data show CDR1 as SGHDN and CDR2 as FVKESK. CDR3 amino acids: CASSQDGKTVRFF. The CDR3 nucleotides are TGTGCCAGCAGCCAAGATGGGAAGACAGTAAGGTTCTTC. The full variable domain, its missing parts supplied by reference TRBV14 and TRBJ2-1, is EAGVTQFPSHSVIEKGQTVTLRCDPISGHDNLYWYRRVMGKEIKFLLHFVKESKQDESGMPNNRFLAERTGGTYSTLKVQPAELEDSGVYFCASSQDGKTVRFFGPGTRLTVL.

This clonotype was seen only a few times. V is TRBV5-6 and J is TRBJ2-3; D remains ambiguous. V gave up 2 bases and J gave up 5 bases, with 6 bases separating them. The germline V gene encodes CDR1 SGHDT and CDR2 YYEEEE. The CDR3 is 12 residues long. CDR3 in amino acids: CASSFPQDTQYF. DNA for the CDR3: TGTGCCAGCAGCTTCCCACAAGATACGCAGTATTTT.

The sample holds many counts of this clonotype. The chain has TRBV2 and TRBJ2-7; TRBD1 aligns across 8 bases. The CDR3 covers 14 residues. Per germline, CDR1 SNHLY and CDR2 FYNNEI. With 6 bases clipped from V and 4 bases from J, the junction kept 8 bases outside the gene matches. CDR3 loop: CASRDRAGGYEQYF. CDR3 DNA sequence: TGTGCCAGCAGGGACAGGGCCGGCGGGTACGAGCAGTACTTC.

A remark on this clonotype: A much bigger clone sits one base away, suggesting this may be a read error. No conserved phenylalanine or tryptophan ends this CDR3, so it is likely a read error. The chain links TRBV7-8 to TRBJ2-3, with D uncertain. CDR3 size: 12 residues. V was shortened by 2 bases and J by 2 bases, with 2 bases between the two germline ends. CDR1 and CDR2 (germline): SGHVS, FQNEAQ. The CDR3: CASSLITDTQYY. CDR3 coding DNA: TGTGCCAGCAGCTTAATCACAGATACGCAGTATTAT.

The V gene is TRBV29-1, the J gene TRBJ2-1; 7 bases line up with TRBD1. V was clipped by 5 bases and J by 7 bases; unmatched bases: 2. This CDR3 comprises 11 residues. Germline-derived CDR1 and CDR2 are SQVTM and ANQGSEA. This chain's CDR3 is CSVTQGNEQFF. In nucleotides, the CDR3 is TGCAGCGTTACACAGGGGAATGAGCAGTTCTTC.

J is TRBJ2-5 and V is TRBV9, with a weak D call TRBD1 (6 bases). This CDR3 comprises 14 residues. Trimming left V 6 bases short and J 5 bases short, with 17 bases between. Looked up from germline, CDR1 is SGDLS and CDR2 is YYNGEE. Written as DNA, the CDR3 is TGTGCCAGCACCCTTACAGGGATGGAGGAGACCCAGTACTTC. It translates to CASTLTGMEETQYF. Supplemented by reference TRBV9 and TRBJ2-5, the full variable domain reads DSGVTQTPKHLITATGQRVTLRCSPRSGDLSVYWYQQSLDQGLQFLIQYYNGEERAKGNILERFSAQQFPDLHSELNLSSLELGDSALYFCASTLTGMEETQYFGPGTRLLVL.

Comments on this clonotype: This may come from a read error, since a much larger clone is one base off. This rearrangement joins TRBV25-1 to TRBJ2-4; 7 bases match TRBD2. This CDR3 is 15 amino acids long. CDR1 MGHDK and CDR2 SYGVNS come from the germline V gene. Trimming took 3 bases from V and 3 from J; bases not matched to a gene: 5. DNA for the CDR3: TGTGCCAGCAGTGAGATAGGACTAGTCAAAAACATTCAGTACTTC. This encodes CASSEIGLVKNIQYF.